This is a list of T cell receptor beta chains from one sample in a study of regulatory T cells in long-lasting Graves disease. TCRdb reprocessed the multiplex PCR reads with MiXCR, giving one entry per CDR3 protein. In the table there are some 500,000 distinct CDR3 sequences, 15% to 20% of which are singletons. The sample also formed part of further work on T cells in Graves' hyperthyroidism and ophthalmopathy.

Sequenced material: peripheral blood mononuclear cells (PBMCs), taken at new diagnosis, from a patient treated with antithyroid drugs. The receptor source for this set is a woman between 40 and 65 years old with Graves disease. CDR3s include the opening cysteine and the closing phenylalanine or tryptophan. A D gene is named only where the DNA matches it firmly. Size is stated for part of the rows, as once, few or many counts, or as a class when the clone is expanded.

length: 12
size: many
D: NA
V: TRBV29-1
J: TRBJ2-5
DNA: TGCAGCGTTGTAAAGGGAGGAGAGACCCAGTACTTC
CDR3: CSVVKGGETQYF

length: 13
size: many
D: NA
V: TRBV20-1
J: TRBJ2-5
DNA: TGCAGTGCTAGGCGGGATTTCAGCGAGACCCAGTACTTC
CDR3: CSARRDFSETQYF

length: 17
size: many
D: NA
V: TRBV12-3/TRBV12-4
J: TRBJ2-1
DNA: TGTGCCAGCAGTCCTCGCCCCCGGGCAGACTATCACAATGAGCAGTTCTTC
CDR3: CASSPRPRADYHNEQFF

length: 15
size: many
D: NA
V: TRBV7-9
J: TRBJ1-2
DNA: TGTGCCAGCAGCTTAGCGGGAACAGCTAACTATGGCTACACCTTC
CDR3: CASSLAGTANYGYTF

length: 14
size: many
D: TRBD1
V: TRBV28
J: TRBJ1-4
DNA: TGTGCCAGCAGTTTACCGACAGGGGTCCAAAAACTGTTTTTT
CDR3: CASSLPTGVQKLFF

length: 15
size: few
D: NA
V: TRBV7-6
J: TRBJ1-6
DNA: TGTGCCAGCAGCGCGGGACCTCCCGGGGGTTCACCCCTCCACTTT
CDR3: CASSAGPPGGSPLHF

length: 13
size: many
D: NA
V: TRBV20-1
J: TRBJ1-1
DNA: TGCAGTGCTAGATCCTCCTGGGGCGCTGAAGCTTTCTTT
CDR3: CSARSSWGAEAFF

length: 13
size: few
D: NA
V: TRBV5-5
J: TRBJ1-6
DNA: TGTGCCAGCAGCGCGGCCCAGGCTTCACCCCTCCACTTT
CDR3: CASSAAQASPLHF

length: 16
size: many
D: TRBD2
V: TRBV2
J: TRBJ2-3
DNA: TGTGCCAGCAATCCGACTAGCGGTGACCTCTGGGATACGCAGTATTTT
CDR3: CASNPTSGDLWDTQYF

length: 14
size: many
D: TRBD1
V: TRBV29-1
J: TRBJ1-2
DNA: TGCAGCGTGGTGACAGGGGGCGCGTCCTATGGCTACACCTTC
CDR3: CSVVTGGASYGYTF

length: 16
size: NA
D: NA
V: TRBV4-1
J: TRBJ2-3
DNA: TGCGCCAGCAGCCCAATTCCGGGAGCGAGCACAGATACGCAGTATTTT
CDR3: CASSPIPGASTDTQYF

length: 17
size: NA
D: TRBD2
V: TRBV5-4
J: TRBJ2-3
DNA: TGTGCCAGCAACGGCGGGCTAGCGGGGGGGTCGATGGATACGCAGTATTTT
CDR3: CASNGGLAGGSMDTQYF

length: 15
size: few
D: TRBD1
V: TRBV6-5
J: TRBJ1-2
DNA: TGTGCCAGCAGTTCAAACAGGGGAGGGAACTATGGCTACACCTTC
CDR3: CASSSNRGGNYGYTF

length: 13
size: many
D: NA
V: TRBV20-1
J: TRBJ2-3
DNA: TGCAGTGCCCTCGCCCGTGGCACAGATACGCAGTATTTT
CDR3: CSALARGTDTQYF

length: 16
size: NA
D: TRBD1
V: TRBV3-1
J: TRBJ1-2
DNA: TGTGCCAGCAGCCAAGGGACAGGGGGTACGGACTATGGCTACACCTTC
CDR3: CASSQGTGGTDYGYTF

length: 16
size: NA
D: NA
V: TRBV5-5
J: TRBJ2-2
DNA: TGTGCCAGCAGCTTGAGGGGTAGCGGCTCGTCTGGGGAGCTGTTTTTT
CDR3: CASSLRGSGSSGELFF

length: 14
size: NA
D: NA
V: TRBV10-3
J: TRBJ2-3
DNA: TGTGCCATCAGTGGGGTCAGGGACACGGATACGCAGTATTTT
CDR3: CAISGVRDTDTQYF

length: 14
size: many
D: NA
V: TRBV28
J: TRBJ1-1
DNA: TGTGCCAGCACCGACCTGCGGGAATTCAGTGAAGCTTTCTTT
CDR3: CASTDLREFSEAFF

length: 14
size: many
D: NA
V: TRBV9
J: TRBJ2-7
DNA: TGTGCCAGCAGCGTAGGGGGACTCGCCCCCGAGCAGTACTTC
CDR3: CASSVGGLAPEQYF

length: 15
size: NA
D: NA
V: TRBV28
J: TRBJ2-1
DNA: TGTGCCAGCAGATCGGGAGACAGCTCCTACAATGAGCAGTTCTTC
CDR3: CASRSGDSSYNEQFF

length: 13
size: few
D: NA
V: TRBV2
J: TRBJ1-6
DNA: TGTGCCAGCATTACAAGGGGGGTTTCACCCCTCCACTTT
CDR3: CASITRGVSPLHF